This is a list of T cell receptor beta chains from one sample in a study of beta chain features in type 1 diabetes. The method was immunoSEQ multiplex PCR; TCRdb's version includes in-frame clones alone and lacks a portion of them. The sample lists 600,000 to 700,000 clones; around 12% were seen once. The sample comprised naive CD4+ T cells from blood. The receptors stem from a man in his thirties or forties with type 1 diabetes. The CDR3 runs from the conserved cysteine through the conserved F or W. The D gene is left open where the match is weak.

TRBJ2-5 | . | TRBV27 | 14 | CASSLRGSQETQYF
TRBJ1-1 | TRBD1 | TRBV5-1 | 13 | CASSFERGPEAFF
TRBJ1-1 | . | TRBV14 | 14 | CASSFFSVGTEAFF
TRBJ2-7 | . | TRBV7-2 | 14 | CASSLASGPGEQYF
TRBJ2-1 | TRBD1 | TRBV19 | 15 | CASSTTGGSYNEQFF
TRBJ1-5 | . | TRBV2 | 15 | CASSPQSHSNQPQHF
TRBJ1-2 | TRBD1 | TRBV6-5 | 13 | CATGTVRAYGYTF
TRBJ2-1 | TRBD2 | TRBV28 | 18 | CASRLGLAGGHKYNEQFF
TRBJ2-1 | . | TRBV2 | 13 | CASRRDVDNEQFF
TRBJ1-2 | . | TRBV4-1 | 16 | CASSQEMTPPHYGYTF
TRBJ2-1 | TRBD2 | TRBV7-6 | 14 | CASSPATSGGRQFF
TRBJ2-1 | TRBD2 | TRBV7-2 | 15 | CASSQPGLGNNEQFF
TRBJ1-3 | . | TRBV5-6 | 17 | CASSLKRGFNSGNTIYF
TRBJ2-6 | . | TRBV2 | 15 | CASRIQGSGANVLTF
TRBJ1-4 | . | TRBV4-1 | 17 | CASSQDRTTVTNEKLFF
TRBJ1-5 | . | TRBV6-7 | 17 | CASSYSMYPLGNQPQHF
TRBJ2-6 | . | TRBV14 | 13 | CASSQTEAGVLTF
TRBJ2-7 | . | TRBV18 | 19 | CASSPLRSAKKISSYEQYF
TRBJ1-2 | TRBD1 | TRBV19 | 15 | CASRLIQGAPDGYTF